This passage covers 20 T cell receptor beta chains from one sample sequenced in a study of T cell repertoires in cytomegalovirus infection. TCRdb processed the reads anew with MiXCR; each CDR3 protein has one entry. The table includes fewer than 200,000 distinct CDR3 sequences, approximately 15% detected once. Source material: PBMCs. These receptors were collected from a human donor in good health (CMV status not recorded). Some clones in this sample may be carry-over from other donors' samples.

The chain links TRBV15 to TRBJ1-2, with D maybe TRBD1 (6 bases). V gave up 10 bases and J gave up 1 base, with 13 bases separating them. CDR1 and CDR2 (germline): LNHNV, YYDKDF (reference sequence). The CDR3 has 13 amino acids. The CDR3 here is CAIPGAHNYGYTF. In nucleotides, the CDR3 is TGTGCCATCCCAGGGGCCCATAACTATGGCTACACCTTC.

This clonotype has a handful of counts. The chain uses TRBV14 and TRBJ2-1; TRBD2 matches at 9 bases. CDR1 and CDR2 from the germline V gene are SGHDN and FVKESK. The CDR3 covers 15 residues. With 1 base clipped from V and 10 bases from J, the junction kept 8 bases outside the gene matches. As DNA, the CDR3 is TGTGCCAGCAGCCAAGTACGCGGGAGGGAACTCGAGCAGTTCTTC. Its translation: CASSQVRGRELEQFF.

This clonotype was seen a handful of times. The J gene is TRBJ1-4, the V gene TRBV6-5; D remains ambiguous. This CDR3 region has 14 residues. V lost 6 bases to trimming and J lost 8 bases, with 16 bases between them. Germline loops: CDR1 MNHEY, CDR2 SVGAGI. The CDR3 loop is CASRFQGPAEKLFF. CDR3 DNA sequence: TGTGCCAGCAGATTTCAAGGCCCTGCGGAAAAACTGTTTTTT.

This clonotype was observed a handful of times. The chain recombines TRBV4-1 with TRBJ2-4; 9 positions match TRBD2. Germline V gives CDR1 MGHRA, CDR2 YSYEKL. V was pared by 6 bases and J by 10 bases, with 13 bases of the junction left unmatched. This CDR3 is 15 amino acids long. CDR3 DNA sequence: TGCGCCAGCAGGCAGATAGCGGGGGCCTCGAATATTCAGTACTTC. Translation: CASRQIAGASNIQYF.

Many counts were recorded for this clonotype. The genes are TRBV27 and TRBJ2-5, with a weak D call TRBD1 (6 bases). CDR3 length: 14 amino acids. The V gene lost 5 bases and the J gene lost 1 base, with 11 bases spanning the gap. The germline V gene has CDR1 MNHEY and CDR2 SMNVEV (reference sequence). CDR3 loop: CASSQQGFQETQYF. The DNA for the CDR3 is TGTGCCAGCAGTCAACAGGGTTTCCAAGAGACCCAGTACTTC.

This clonotype turned up a few times. The chain uses TRBV7-6 and TRBJ2-3, with no clear D. Germline CDR1 is SGHVS and CDR2 is FNYEAQ. The V gene lost 5 bases and the J gene lost 0 bases, with 15 bases spanning the gap. CDR3 length: 16 residues. This CDR3 is CASSHLKFGSTDTQYF. The CDR3 region has the DNA TGTGCCAGCAGCCACCTCAAGTTTGGGAGCACAGATACGCAGTATTTT.

This clonotype appeared a few times. The gene calls are TRBV7-2 and TRBJ1-2; D gene ambiguous. Germline-derived CDR1 and CDR2 are SGHTA and FQGNSA. This CDR3 spans 13 amino acids. Trimming cost V 4 bases and J 0 bases, with 6 bases left between them. CDR3: CASSSTTNYGYTF. CDR3 DNA: TGTGCCAGCAGCTCGACAACTAACTATGGCTACACCTTC.

There are many counts of this clonotype. The chain couples TRBV7-8 to TRBJ1-1; D ambiguous. Germline CDR1 is SGHVS and CDR2 is FQNEAQ. The CDR3 runs 13 residues. V lost 5 bases to trimming and J lost 0 bases, with 7 bases between them. As DNA, the CDR3 is TGTGCCAGCAGCGTTACAATGAACACTGAAGCTTTCTTT. As protein: CASSVTMNTEAFF.

This clonotype came up many times. The V and J genes are TRBV11-3 and TRBJ2-1; 8 nucleotides line up with TRBD1. Germline trimming cut 1 base from V and 9 bases from J; bases unmatched to any gene: 8. CDR3 length: 15 residues. Germline CDR1 is SGHNT and CDR2 is YENEEA. DNA for the CDR3: TGTGCCAGCAGCTTAGGGACAGGGTTACAAGGTGAGCAGTTCTTC. Its protein product is CASSLGTGLQGEQFF.

This clonotype appeared many times. This rearrangement joins TRBV5-4 to TRBJ1-1; D is unclear. V dropped 5 bases and J dropped 5 bases, with 10 bases sitting between them. CDR3 size: 12 residues. Germline V gene sequence: CDR1 SGHNT, CDR2 YYREEE (reference sequence). CDR3 in DNA: TGTGCCAGCAGTCCCAGAGATACTGAAGCTTTCTTT. Encoded protein: CASSPRDTEAFF.

This clonotype has just one count. Here the CDR3 DNA reads TGTGCCAGCAGCTTAACCCTCCTTGTGGGGGCTTGCGCTGAAGCTTTCTTT. It is translated as CASSLTLLVGACAEAFF. V and J are TRBV7-9 and TRBJ1-1; tentatively, D is TRBD1 (6 bases). V was pared by 2 bases and J by 6 bases, with 22 bases between. Germline assignment: CDR1 SEHNR and CDR2 FQNEAQ (reference sequence). This CDR3 is built from 17 residues.

This clonotype has ten or more counts. The chain employs TRBV7-9 and TRBJ2-5; no clear D. With 3 bases removed from V and 5 bases from J, the gap between germline ends came to 10 bases. The CDR3 has 13 amino acids. In germline, CDR1 is SEHNR, CDR2 FQNEAQ (reference sequence). In nucleotides, the CDR3 is TGTGCCAGCAGCTTTAGCACCCTTGAGACCCAGTACTTC. It encodes CASSFSTLETQYF.

The genes are TRBV20-1 and TRBJ1-2; the D gene is possibly TRBD1 (6 bases). The germline V and J ends were trimmed by 3 bases and 1 base, with 15 bases remaining between them. Looked up from germline, CDR1 is DFQATT and CDR2 is SNEGSKA (reference sequence). The CDR3 loop spans 15 amino acids. Here the CDR3 reads CSASDLDRSNYGYTF. The CDR3 region has the DNA TGCAGTGCTAGCGATCTCGACAGGAGTAACTATGGCTACACCTTC.

This clonotype was picked up a small number of times. The chain is built from TRBV6-2 or TRBV6-3 and TRBJ1-1; D remains unclear. Germline V gene sequence: CDR1 MNHEY, CDR2 SVGEGT. The V end was cut by 7 bases, the J end by 3 bases, with 18 bases between. The CDR3 is 15 residues long. The CDR3 DNA reads as TGTGCCAGCACTCCATGGAGAACGGCCTACACTGAAGCTTTCTTT. Protein product: CASTPWRTAYTEAFF.

The J gene is TRBJ2-1, the V gene TRBV7-9; tentatively, D is TRBD2 (6 bases). CDR1 is SEHNR and CDR2 is FQNEAQ in the germline V gene (reference sequence). V shed 5 bases and J shed 9 bases, with 17 bases lying between them. The CDR3 extends over 14 amino acids. CDR3 loop: CASSGDSPRSEQFF. The CDR3 coding sequence is TGTGCCAGCAGCGGGGACTCCCCCAGGAGTGAGCAGTTCTTC.

The J gene is TRBJ1-2, the V gene TRBV28, with 12 bases lining up with TRBD1. The CDR3 totals 14 residues. CDR1 MDHEN and CDR2 SYDVKM come from the germline V gene. V gave up 5 bases and J gave up 7 bases; unmatched junction bases: 5. Written as DNA, the CDR3 is TGTGCCAGCAGTCTCGGGACAGGGGGCGGTGGCTACACCTTC. It encodes CASSLGTGGGGYTF.

V and J are TRBV7-2 and TRBJ2-1, with unresolved D. CDR1 and CDR2 (germline): SGHTA, FQGNSA. With 5 bases removed from V and 4 bases from J, the gap between germline ends came to 9 bases. CDR3 size: 13 residues. The CDR3 bases are TGTGCCAGCAGCCCGATAAGGTACAATGAGCAGTTCTTC. It encodes CASSPIRYNEQFF.

The chain employs TRBV12-3 or TRBV12-4 and TRBJ1-3, with D possibly matching TRBD1 (6 bases). V lost 7 bases and J lost 4, with 14 bases in between. The CDR3 sequence is 14 residues long. The CDR3 spells CASIPGGLGNTIYF. The CDR3 DNA is TGTGCCAGCATCCCCGGGGGGCTCGGAAACACCATATATTTT.

This clonotype was detected many times. The V and J genes are TRBV23-1 and TRBJ2-3; D not resolved. TRBV23-1 has ORF status, its function being uncertain. V gave up 1 base and J gave up 1 base, with 12 bases separating them. The CDR3 contains 16 residues. For the CDR3, the DNA is TGCGCCAGCAGTCAATGGGCGGCGATATGCACAGATACGCAGTATTTT. Translating it yields CASSQWAAICTDTQYF.

This clonotype was detected many times. The chain carries TRBV7-2 and TRBJ2-3; the D is unclear. Germline V gene data show CDR1 as SGHTA and CDR2 as FQGNSA. The CDR3 loop spans 14 amino acids. V dropped 5 bases and J dropped 0 bases, with 9 bases sitting between them. DNA for the CDR3: TGTGCCAGCAGCCCACTTTCTAGCACAGATACGCAGTATTTT. It encodes CASSPLSSTDTQYF.